Shown below are 5 T cell receptor beta chains from a single sample sequenced in a study of memory CD4+ T cells and cytomegalovirus serostatus. The data were produced by immunoSEQ multiplex PCR, yet TCRdb's version contains in-frame clones alone and is incomplete. The sample yields tens of thousands of clones, roughly 80% seen once. Single viable CD3+CD4+CD8-CD45RO+ cells were sorted as the memory CD4+ T cells. The specimen was memory CD4+ T cells from blood. The receptors originated from an adult in good health and CMV-seronegative.

Comment on this clone: Other DNA sequences in the sample encode the same CDR3. This chain connects TRBV28 to TRBJ2-7, with D uncertain. The CDR3 is made up of 12 amino acids. V dropped 1 base and J dropped 2 bases, with 3 bases sitting between them. Germline-derived CDR1 and CDR2 are MDHEN and SYDVKM. CDR3 bases: TGTGCCAGCAGTTTATCCGCCTACGAGCAGTACTTC. It codes for CASSLSAYEQYF.

The chain is built from TRBV11-2 and TRBJ2-7; TRBD2 aligns across 9 bases. Germline-derived CDR1 and CDR2 are SGHAT and FQNNGV. This CDR3 is built from 16 residues. Trimming took 4 bases from V and 2 from J; bases not matched to a gene: 9. CDR3 coding DNA: TGTGCCAGCAGCTCCCGGGAGACTAGCGGTCCCTACGAGCAGTACTTC. Amino acids: CASSSRETSGPYEQYF. The whole variable domain, filled in from reference TRBV11-2 and TRBJ2-7, reads EAGVAQSPRYKIIEKRQSVAFWCNPISGHATLYWYQQILGQGPKLLIQFQNNGVVDDSQLPKDRFSAERLKGVDSTLKIQPAKLEDSAVYLCASSSRETSGPYEQYFGPGTRLTVT.

The rearrangement joins TRBV1 to TRBJ2-7; the DNA was not used to check the table's D call, TRBD2. TRBV1 is given as a pseudogene. The CDR3 loop spans 12 amino acids. The CDR3 bases are TGCACCAGCAGCACTTGCTCCTACGAGCAGTACTTC. It specifies CTSSTCSYEQYF.

The chain links TRBV10-2 to TRBJ2-1, with D perhaps assigned TRBD1 or TRBD2 (5 bases each). Trimming took off 3 bases at V and 4 bases at J, with 13 bases between the two ends. The CDR3 contains 15 residues. CDR1 is WSHSY and CDR2 is SAAADI in the germline V gene. CDR3 sequence: CASSEGDEVYNEQFF. The CDR3 bases are TGCGCCAGCAGTGAAGGGGACGAGGTATACAATGAGCAGTTCTTC.

The chain has TRBV6-1 and TRBJ1-1; D is unclear. CDR3 length equals 15 residues. Trimming pared 0 bases from V and 1 base from J, leaving 9 bases between. Germline values: CDR1 MNHNS, CDR2 SASEGT. For the CDR3, the DNA is TGTGCCAGCAGTGAAGCGCTTCTAAGGAACACTGAAGCTTTCTTT. Translated, it gives CASSEALLRNTEAFF.